This T cell receptor beta chain was observed in a study of blood T cells in healthy people across ages. Study background: About one barcoded TCR beta cDNA was captured per two T cells.

Whenever a sample was processed, at least 6 million PBMCs were isolated. Next came a second PCR, run for roughly 6 to 11 cycles, which used a sample-barcoded 5' primer along with a J-beta primer mix. Every cDNA was tagged by a template-switch adaptor with 12 random nucleotides. A minimum of 2.5 million CDR3-containing paired-end reads was obtained for each sample. TCRdb re-called the 5' RACE reads through MiXCR, storing one row per CDR3 protein. Of some 710,000 distinct CDR3 sequences listed, approximately 22% are singletons. V was clipped by 6 bases and J by 1 base, with 12 bases between them. The germline gives CDR1 DFQATT, CDR2 SNEGSKA (reference sequence). This CDR3 comprises 13 residues.

This chain links TRBV20-1 with TRBJ2-5; TRBD2 is a possible D gene (5 bases). The clonotype originates from a man between 65 and 85 years old in good health. The sample comprised blood. The CDR3 region has the DNA TGCAGTGCGAGGACTGTAGGCCAAGAGACCCAGTACTTC. Translation: CSARTVGQETQYF.